The T cell receptor (beta chain) under discussion was sequenced for a study of response to subunit inactivated influenza vaccine. Broader study findings: A suggestion made by the authors is that each seasonal influenza vaccination recruits few new T cells.

Via MiXCR, TCRdb re-called the RT-PCR reads, giving one row per CDR3 protein. The sample includes over 450,000 distinct CDR3 sequences, 13% seen only once; the top ten take around 12%. This clonotype was detected many times. Antigen unknown. The CDR3 sequence is 15 residues long. The V end lost 0 bases, the J end lost 7 bases, and 10 bases lay between the germline ends. The receptor was derived from a man aged 50 to 59 who received an inactivated influenza vaccine. The V call is TRBV12-3 or TRBV12-4, the J call TRBJ1-6; possibly TRBD1 for D (5 bases). The source material was PBMCs from blood, sampled 45 days after vaccination. The CDR3: CASSLAEGWNSPLHF. The CDR3 bases are TGTGCCAGCAGTTTAGCGGAGGGGTGGAATTCACCCCTCCACTTT.